A single T cell receptor (beta chain) is shown here with its context. Sequencing used immunoSEQ multiplex PCR; TCRdb keeps in-frame clones, though not all of them. The sample includes 45,000 to 55,000 clones, about 90% of them seen just once. This record comes from a study of blood T cell repertoires in COVID-19. CDR1 is LNHDA and CDR2 is SQIVND in the germline V gene (reference sequence). The CDR3 is 10 residues long. The germline V and J ends were trimmed by 10 bases and 10 bases, with 14 bases remaining between them. The specimen was peripheral blood. The source of this sequence is a human donor in a cohort sampled during active COVID-19. J is TRBJ2-7 and V is TRBV19; TRBD1 might be the D (6 bases). The CDR3 sequence is CATPRGVQYF. The CDR3 DNA sequence: TGTGCCACCCCCAGGGGAGTTCAGTACTTC.